The text below deals with one T cell receptor beta chain. No antigen is known for it. The record originates from a study of cytomegalovirus exposure and HLA in healthy donors. The germline V and J ends were trimmed by 8 bases and 5 bases, with 13 bases remaining between them. The CDR3 sequence is 12 residues long. In germline, CDR1 is MNHEY, CDR2 SMNVEV (reference sequence). There were likely unrecorded immune exposures, though donors were nominally healthy when sampled. Vbeta (60) and Jbeta (13) primers were used in the PCR. The protocol was immunoSEQ multiplex PCR, while the TCRdb copy is restricted to in-frame clones and leaves out a portion. Altogether 110,000 to 150,000 clones are present, 70% to 90% being singletons, with the ten largest covering more than 4%. The study, taken as a whole, reports: Cytomegalovirus status was reportedly diagnosed by the classifier with high sensitivity and specificity. Association of roughly 17,000 TCR beta sequences with HLA alleles was found at 0.05 false discovery rate in a later analysis. Later analysis suggested links between common viral pathogens and several top significant clusters.

The chain joins TRBV27 to TRBJ2-7, with D maybe TRBD2 (6 bases). The sequence was collected from a woman between 40 and 55 years old in good health and CMV-seropositive. Sequenced: PBMCs. In DNA, the CDR3 is TGTGCCAGCGGGACGCGGAGGGACGAGCAGTACTTC. This encodes CASGTRRDEQYF.